This T cell receptor (beta chain) was obtained from a study of shared clonotypes between healthy human individuals. Study background: Donors consisted of a couple of women and a few men between 18 and 49.

Regarding the study as a whole: Sampling involved blood alone; tissue repertoires likely differ.

Here immunoSEQ multiplex PCR was the method, and the copy in TCRdb shows in-frame clones only, minus some. The sample records around 500,000 clones, 75% to 85% being singletons. Germline V gene sequence: CDR1 SQVTM, CDR2 ANQGSEA. The CDR3 runs to 13 residues. Germline trimming cut 4 bases from V and 6 bases from J; bases unmatched to any gene: 8. As for this clone: Its antigen is currently unknown.

The chain combines TRBV29-1 with TRBJ2-7; TRBD2 aligns across 8 bases. The receptor was isolated from a middle-aged woman in good health. Some clones in this sample may be carry-over from other donors' samples. Material: PBMCs. CDR3 coding DNA: TGCAGCGTTGTTCGAGCGGGAGTTGGCGAGCAGTACTTC. It encodes CSVVRAGVGEQYF.